This record concerns one T cell receptor beta chain sequence. This specimen comes from a study of T cell changes during pregnancy in multiple sclerosis. Sequencing used immunoSEQ multiplex PCR; TCRdb keeps in-frame clones, though not all of them. The top ten hold 1.5% to 2% of the sample, which has 79,000 or so clones, 75% to 95% seen once. The material was peripheral blood, obtained in the first trimester of pregnancy. The TCR originated in a female donor in good health, enrolled as a control in a pregnancy study.

Here the CDR3 reads CASSLQALTEAFF. CDR3 coding DNA: TGTGCCAGCAGTTTACAGGCCCTCACTGAAGCTTTCTTT. J is TRBJ1-1 and V is TRBV27; the D is unclear. The length of the CDR3 is 13 residues. The V and J ends lost 2 bases and 4 bases respectively, with 8 bases between them. In germline, CDR1 is MNHEY, CDR2 SMNVEV (reference sequence).